This T cell receptor (beta chain) was recovered during a study of blood T cell repertoires in COVID-19. The V gene's germline CDR1 is LNHDA and CDR2 SQIVND (reference sequence). V was clipped by 5 bases and J by 2 bases, with 9 bases between them. The CDR3 length is 14 residues. Using immunoSEQ multiplex PCR, the repertoire was profiled, and TCRdb retains in-frame clones only, with some absent. The table lists 120,000 to 150,000 clones, more than 75% of them singletons. Sequencing was done on a sample of peripheral blood. The chain has TRBV19 and TRBJ2-2; possible D gene TRBD1, 5 bases. This TCR derives from a human donor in a cohort sampled during active COVID-19. Here the CDR3 DNA reads TGTGCCAGTAGTTGGGGCAGCAACACCGGGGAGCTGTTTTTT. It is translated as CASSWGSNTGELFF.